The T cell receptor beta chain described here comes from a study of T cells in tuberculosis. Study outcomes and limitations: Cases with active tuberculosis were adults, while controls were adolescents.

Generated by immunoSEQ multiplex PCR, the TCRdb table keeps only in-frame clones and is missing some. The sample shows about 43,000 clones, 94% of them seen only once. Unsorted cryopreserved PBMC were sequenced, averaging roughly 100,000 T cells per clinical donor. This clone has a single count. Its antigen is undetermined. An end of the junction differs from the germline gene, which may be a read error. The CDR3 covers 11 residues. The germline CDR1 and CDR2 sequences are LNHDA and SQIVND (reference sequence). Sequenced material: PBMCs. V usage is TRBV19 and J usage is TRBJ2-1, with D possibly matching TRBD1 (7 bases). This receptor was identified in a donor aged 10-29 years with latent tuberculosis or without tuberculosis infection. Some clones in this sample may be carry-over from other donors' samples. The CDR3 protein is CASSMAGQIIF. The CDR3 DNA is TGTGCCAGTAGTATGGCGGGACAGATAATCTTC.